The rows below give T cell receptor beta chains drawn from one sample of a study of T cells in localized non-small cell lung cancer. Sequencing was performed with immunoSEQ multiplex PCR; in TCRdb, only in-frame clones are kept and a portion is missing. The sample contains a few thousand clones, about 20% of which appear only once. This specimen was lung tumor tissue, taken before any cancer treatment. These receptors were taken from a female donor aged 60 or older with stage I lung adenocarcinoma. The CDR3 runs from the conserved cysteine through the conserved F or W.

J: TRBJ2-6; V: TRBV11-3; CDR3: CASSFTGGAPTGANVLTF
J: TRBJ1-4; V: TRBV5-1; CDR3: CASSLVPTDNEKLFF
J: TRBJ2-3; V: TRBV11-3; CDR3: CASRDRLGGLVDTQYF
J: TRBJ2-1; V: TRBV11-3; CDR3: CASSLQRLMGDEQFF
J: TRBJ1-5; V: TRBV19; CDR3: CASSMIGGQSNQPQHF
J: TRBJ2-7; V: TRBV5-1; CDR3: CASSSVAGTSYEQYF
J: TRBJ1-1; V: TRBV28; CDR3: CASSSGGRNTEAFF
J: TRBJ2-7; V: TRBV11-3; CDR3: CASSAWGLYTAEQYF
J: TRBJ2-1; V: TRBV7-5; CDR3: CASSLYGRKDNEQFF
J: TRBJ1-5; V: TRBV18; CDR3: CASSAAHNQPQHF
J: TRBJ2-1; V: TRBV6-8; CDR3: CASTLDSPSEQFF
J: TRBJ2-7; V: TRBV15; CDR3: CATSRGPGQGMDEQYF
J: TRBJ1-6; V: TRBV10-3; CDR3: CAISEVGENSPLHF
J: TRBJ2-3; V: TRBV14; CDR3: CASSSHTVPTDTQYF
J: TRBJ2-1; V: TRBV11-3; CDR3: CASSGVLASGANEQFF
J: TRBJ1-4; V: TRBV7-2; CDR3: CASSPRRIQKLFF
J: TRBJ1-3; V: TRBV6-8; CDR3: CASSYSIGGSGNTIYF
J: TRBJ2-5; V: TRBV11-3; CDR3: CASSPDRGKQETQYF
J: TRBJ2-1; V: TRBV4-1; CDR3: CASSQGVAGYNEQFF
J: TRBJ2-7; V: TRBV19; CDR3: CASSSAGTSLHEQYF
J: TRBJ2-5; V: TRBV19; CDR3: CASSNLGLGETQYF
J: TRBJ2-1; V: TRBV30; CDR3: CAWSYGNYNEQFF
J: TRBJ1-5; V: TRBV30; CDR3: CAWSVPGNSNQPQHF
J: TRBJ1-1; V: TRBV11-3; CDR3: CASSLAGRGNTEAFF
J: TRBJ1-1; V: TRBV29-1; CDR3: CSAYSGTVRTEAFF
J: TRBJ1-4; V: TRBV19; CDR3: CASSISDLEKLFF
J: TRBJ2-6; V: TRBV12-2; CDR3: CASLYRSRANSGANVLTF
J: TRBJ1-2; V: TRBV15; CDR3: CATSRAQPTGYGYTF
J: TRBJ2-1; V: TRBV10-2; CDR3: CASMGAGYNEQFF
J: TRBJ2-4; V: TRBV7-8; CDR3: CASRYDTGGIQYF
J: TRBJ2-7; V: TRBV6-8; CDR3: CASTGQGAHEQYF
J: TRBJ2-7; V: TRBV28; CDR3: CASSPTGTHYEQYF
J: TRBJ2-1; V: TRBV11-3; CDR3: CASSLREGYNEQFF
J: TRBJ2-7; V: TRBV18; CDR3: CASSGGGYEQYF
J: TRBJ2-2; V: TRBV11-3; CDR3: CASSPITSGPNTGELFF
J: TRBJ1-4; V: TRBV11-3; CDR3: CASSTTGGWEKLFF
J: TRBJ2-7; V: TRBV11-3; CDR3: CASSRRATSSYEQYF
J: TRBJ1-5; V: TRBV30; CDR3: CAWRAEGGTQPQHF
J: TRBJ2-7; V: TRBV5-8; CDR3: CASSQVVSREQYF
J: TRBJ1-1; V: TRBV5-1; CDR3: CASSLKGSNTEAFF
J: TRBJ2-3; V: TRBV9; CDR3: CASSASGQFTDTQYF
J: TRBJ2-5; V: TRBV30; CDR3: CAWGSGQETQYF
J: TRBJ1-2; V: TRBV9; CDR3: CASSARDTDNYGYTF
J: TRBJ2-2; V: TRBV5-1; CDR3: CASSWQGAPDTGELFF
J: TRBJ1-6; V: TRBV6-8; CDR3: CASSPLRGQGVYSPLHF
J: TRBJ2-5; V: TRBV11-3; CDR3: CASSNSLQGLYQETQYF
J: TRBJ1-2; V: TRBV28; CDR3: CASSPWRGGNYGYTF
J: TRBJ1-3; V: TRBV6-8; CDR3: CASTPGPRLSGNTIYF
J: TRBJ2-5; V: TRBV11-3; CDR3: CASSQSSSGGQETQYF
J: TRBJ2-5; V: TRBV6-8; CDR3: CASTDYQETQYF
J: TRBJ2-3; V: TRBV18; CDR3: CASSPSGRTDTQYF
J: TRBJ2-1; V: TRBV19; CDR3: CASSIAPGTGYEQFF
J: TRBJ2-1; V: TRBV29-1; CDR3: CSVRYGYNDEQFF
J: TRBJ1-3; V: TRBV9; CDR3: CASSATTGKSGNTIYF